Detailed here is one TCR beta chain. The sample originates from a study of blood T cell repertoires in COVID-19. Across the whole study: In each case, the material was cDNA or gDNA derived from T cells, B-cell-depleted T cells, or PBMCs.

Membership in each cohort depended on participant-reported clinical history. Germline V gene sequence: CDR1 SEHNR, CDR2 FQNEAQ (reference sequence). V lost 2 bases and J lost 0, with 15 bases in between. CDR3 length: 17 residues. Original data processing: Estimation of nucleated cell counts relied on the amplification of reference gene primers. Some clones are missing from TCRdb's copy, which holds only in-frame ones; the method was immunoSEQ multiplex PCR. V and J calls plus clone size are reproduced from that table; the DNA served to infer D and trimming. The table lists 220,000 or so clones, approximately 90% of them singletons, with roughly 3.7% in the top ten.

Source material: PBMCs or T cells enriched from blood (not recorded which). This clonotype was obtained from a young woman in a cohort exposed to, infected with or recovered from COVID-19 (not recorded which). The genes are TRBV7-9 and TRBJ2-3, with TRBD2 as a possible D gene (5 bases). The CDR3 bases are TGTGCCAGCAGCTTAAGAGCGAGGCGGGTTAGCACAGATACGCAGTATTTT. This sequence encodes CASSLRARRVSTDTQYF. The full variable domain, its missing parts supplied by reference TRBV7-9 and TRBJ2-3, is DTGVSQNPRHKITKRGQNVTFRCDPISEHNRLYWYRQTLGQGPEFLTYFQNEAQLEKSRLLSDRFSAERPKGSFSTLEIQRTEQGDSAMYLCASSLRARRVSTDTQYFGPGTRLTVL.